Listed here are 27 T cell receptor beta chains from one sample, sequenced in a study of naive and memory T cell subsets. TCR cDNA received a 3' ligated oligonucleotide that carried a UMI. Ligated cDNA underwent four rounds of PCR with nested alpha and beta constant region primers and SP2. One entry per CDR3 protein results from TCRdb running MiXCR on the UMI-ligation and nested PCR reads. The sample lists several hundred distinct CDR3 sequences; 3.7% were seen once. This specimen consisted of skin, obtained from a tuberculin skin test site or a saline-injected site (not recorded which). All receptors derive from an adult in good health.

In its sample, this clonotype is medium-sized. J is TRBJ1-1 and V is TRBV21-1. TRBV21-1 is a pseudogene segment. The CDR3 is 15 amino acids. CDR3 nucleotide sequence: TGTGCCAGCAGCAATAGTCCAGGACACCTCACTGAAGCTTTCTTT. This translates into CASSNSPGHLTEAFF.

By share, this clonotype counts as large. This chain joins TRBV27 and TRBJ2-7; TRBD2 agrees at 7 bases. Unmatched junction bases numbered 9, after V lost 4 bases and J lost 6 bases. The CDR3 spans 14 residues. Germline V gives CDR1 MNHEY, CDR2 SMNVEV (reference sequence). The CDR3 sequence is CASSSGGTGGEQYF. DNA of the CDR3: TGTGCCAGCAGTTCCGGTGGAACGGGGGGCGAGCAGTACTTC.

This clonotype is large. This chain connects TRBV4-1 to TRBJ2-1, with 10 bases identical to TRBD2. Germline V lookup: CDR1 MGHRA, CDR2 YSYEKL. The CDR3 has 16 amino acids. J lost 4 bases, V lost 0 bases, and 3 bases had no gene match. The CDR3 DNA reads as TGCGCCAGCAGCCAAGACCTGACTAGCGGGTACAATGAGCAGTTCTTC. Residues: CASSQDLTSGYNEQFF.

The chain joins TRBV6-1 to TRBJ2-1; TRBD2 matches at 8 bases. Germline loops: CDR1 MNHNS, CDR2 SASEGT. The CDR3 length is 15 residues. V lost 2 bases, J lost 8 bases, and 8 bases stayed unmatched. The CDR3 reads CASSERAGGEDEQFF. CDR3 nucleotide sequence: TGTGCCAGCAGTGAACGGGCGGGGGGTGAGGATGAGCAGTTCTTC.

This clonotype ranks as medium-sized. The V and J genes are TRBV12-3 or TRBV12-4 and TRBJ2-1, with 9 bases that match TRBD1. The CDR3 consists of 14 residues. The V and J ends lost 8 bases and 4 bases, in that order; junction bases with no gene match: 6. For the CDR3, the DNA is TGTGCCAGCCTTAGACAGGGGGTTTACAATGAGCAGTTCTTC. Its protein is CASLRQGVYNEQFF.

In its sample, this clonotype ranks as medium-sized (0.01 to 0.1%). The rearrangement uses TRBV4-1 and TRBJ2-1; maybe TRBD1 (6 bases). The CDR3 extends over 16 amino acids. Germline CDR1 MGHRA, CDR2 YSYEKL. Trimming removed 1 base from V and 7 bases from J, with 17 bases in between. CDR3 DNA sequence: TGCGCCAGCAGCCAAGGCCACTCGATAGGGGGTAATGAGCAGTTCTTC. It is translated as CASSQGHSIGGNEQFF.

This clonotype is deemed medium-sized (0.01 to 0.1%). The gene calls are TRBV12-3 or TRBV12-4 and TRBJ1-2; D unresolved. Trimming shortened V by 5 bases and J by 4 bases, and 8 bases separated the two germline ends. The CDR3 runs to 12 residues. CDR3 DNA sequence: TGTGCCAGCAGTCCTCCCCGCTATGGCTACACCTTC. It translates to CASSPPRYGYTF.

In its sample, this clonotype ranks as medium-sized. The rearrangement uses TRBV4-1 and TRBJ1-1, with D hard to call. The germline CDR1 and CDR2 sequences are MGHRA and YSYEKL. This CDR3 is built from 17 residues. V lost 1 base to trimming and J lost 0 bases, with 15 bases between them. This CDR3 is CASSQVPRKLVNTEAFF. Written as DNA, the CDR3 is TGCGCCAGCAGCCAAGTTCCTAGAAAGCTCGTGAACACTGAAGCTTTCTTT.

This clonotype rates as medium-sized. The gene calls are TRBV7-9 and TRBJ2-2; 11 bases match TRBD1. Germline-derived CDR1 and CDR2 are SEHNR and FQNEAQ (reference sequence). Germline trimming cut 4 bases from V and 3 bases from J; bases unmatched to any gene: 13. The CDR3 has 19 residues. In DNA form, the CDR3 reads TGTGCCAGCAGCTCCCCGACCCCGGACAGGGGGCGATACACCGGGGAGCTGTTTTTT. It is translated as CASSSPTPDRGRYTGELFF.

In its sample, this clonotype is large (0.1 to 1%). J is TRBJ2-7 and V is TRBV19, with no clear D. Germline V lookup: CDR1 LNHDA, CDR2 SQIVND (reference sequence). The CDR3 is 18 residues long. Trimming took off 4 bases at V and 2 bases at J, with 24 bases between the two ends. CDR3 nucleotides: TGTGCCAGTAGTACCCCGCGGACGACCTTAGTCAGCACCTACGAGCAGTACTTC. Protein: CASSTPRTTLVSTYEQYF.

In its sample, this clonotype ranks as large. This chain uses TRBV18 with TRBJ2-7; weak D call: TRBD2 (5 bases). This CDR3 contains 14 residues. Germline V gives CDR1 KGHSH, CDR2 LQKENI. Trimming removed 3 bases at V and 7 bases at J, with 16 bases between. The CDR3 nucleotides read TGTGCCAGCTCACCCCGGAGGAGCTCGAGGGAGCAGTACTTC. Translating it yields CASSPRRSSREQYF. The complete variable domain, with remaining parts taken from reference TRBV18 and TRBJ2-7, reads NAGVMQNPRHLVRRRGQEARLRCSPMKGHSHVYWYRQLPEEGLKFMVYLQKENIIDESGMPKERFSAEFPKEGPSILRIQQVVRGDSAAYFCASSPRRSSREQYFGPGTRLTVT.

The chain uses TRBV7-4 and TRBJ2-1; D is undetermined. CDR3 length: 12 residues. Germline assignment: CDR1 SGHVT and CDR2 SQSDAQ. V dropped 5 bases and J dropped 15 bases, with 17 bases sitting between them. The CDR3 loop reads CASSPRPLPWFF. CDR3 in DNA: TGTGCCAGCAGCCCCCGGCCCCTCCCATGGTTCTTC.

This clonotype is categorized as medium-sized. The V call is TRBV7-9, the J call TRBJ2-7, with unresolved D. The CDR3 consists of 12 residues. V was cut by 4 bases and J by 2 bases, with 6 bases left in between. The germline V gene has CDR1 SEHNR and CDR2 FQNEAQ (reference sequence). The CDR3 coding sequence is TGTGCCAGCAGCTACCTTGCCTACGAGCAGTACTTC. Translated, it gives CASSYLAYEQYF.

This clonotype is medium-sized (0.01 to 0.1%). V usage is TRBV18 and J usage is TRBJ2-3; TRBD2 matches 8 bases. This CDR3 region has 15 residues. Trimming at V came to 2 bases and at J to 5 bases, leaving 6 bases not matched to a gene. The germline V gene has CDR1 KGHSH and CDR2 LQKENI. CDR3 DNA: TGTGCCAGCTCACCATACGGGGGGGCTGGAGATACGCAGTATTTT. This codes for CASSPYGGAGDTQYF.

By share, this clonotype ranks as large (0.1 to 1%). The junction and the germline gene differ at one end; a read error may be behind it. The chain is built from TRBV29-1 and TRBJ1-5; D remains ambiguous. Germline-derived CDR1 and CDR2 are SQVTM and ANQGSEA. The CDR3 contains 13 residues. As DNA, the CDR3 is TGCAGCGTCGAAGGTTCGGGCAATCAGCCCCAGCATTTT. This gives the protein CSVEGSGNQPQHF.

This clonotype rates as medium-sized. The V call is TRBV2, the J call TRBJ2-5, with D tentatively TRBD2 (6 bases). V was shortened by 6 bases and J by 5 bases, with 16 bases between the two germline ends. CDR3 size: 14 residues. CDR1 SNHLY and CDR2 FYNNEI come from the germline V gene. The CDR3 DNA reads as TGTGCCAGCAGACCCGGGACTCCAGTGGAGACCCAGTACTTC. It encodes CASRPGTPVETQYF.

By its share, this clonotype is medium-sized (0.01 to 0.1%). The rearrangement links TRBV12-3 or TRBV12-4 to TRBJ2-1; TRBD1 matches at 7 bases. This CDR3 contains 13 residues. V was clipped by 8 bases and J by 7 bases; unmatched bases: 8. CDR3 region: CASEGAERNEQFF. The CDR3, as DNA: TGTGCCAGCGAGGGGGCGGAAAGGAATGAGCAGTTCTTC.

The sample holds many counts of this clonotype. The chain carries TRBV10-1 and TRBJ1-5; D gene unclear. Germline CDR1 reads WNHNN; CDR2 reads SYGVQD (reference sequence). V lost 10 bases to trimming and J lost 7 bases, with 23 bases between them. The CDR3 has 15 amino acids. CDR3 coding DNA: TGCGCCACCTCTCCGGGAGGAGGCAAGTTGCAGCCCCAGCATTTT. Translation gives CATSPGGGKLQPQHF.

By share of the sample, this clonotype is medium-sized. Possible read error: a much larger clone is one base away. This sequence joins TRBV7-2 and TRBJ2-7, with D possibly matching TRBD2 (6 bases). V gave up 5 bases and J gave up 5 bases, with 10 bases separating them. The CDR3 runs to 12 residues. Germline CDR1 reads SGHTA; CDR2 reads FQGNSA. The CDR3 DNA sequence: TGTGCCAGCAGCCGCGGGGCCCACGAGCAGTACTTC. This translates into CASSRGAHEQYF.

Relative to its sample, this clonotype is large. The chain links TRBV29-1 to TRBJ2-3; a possible D gene is TRBD1 (8 bases). CDR1 SQVTM and CDR2 ANQGSEA come from the germline V gene. The CDR3 consists of 14 residues. Trimming shortened V by 7 bases and J by 1 base, and 15 bases separated the two germline ends. In DNA, the CDR3 is TGCAGCGGGGAGGGACAGGATGGCACAGATACGCAGTATTTT. Amino acids: CSGEGQDGTDTQYF.

Within the sample, this clonotype is large (0.1 to 1%). V is TRBV11-2 and J is TRBJ2-1; D not certain. The germline V gene encodes CDR1 SGHAT and CDR2 FQNNGV. The germline V and J ends were trimmed by 1 base and 0 bases, with 10 bases remaining between them. The CDR3 consists of 16 residues. CDR3 nucleotides: TGTGCCAGCAGCTTAGCCGCAGTCTTCTCCTACAATGAGCAGTTCTTC. It encodes CASSLAAVFSYNEQFF.

This clonotype is labeled large. The V and J genes are TRBV10-2 and TRBJ2-3; 9 bases map to TRBD2. The CDR3 is made up of 14 amino acids. The V and J ends lost 10 bases and 0 bases, in that order; junction bases with no gene match: 5. The germline gives CDR1 WSHSY, CDR2 SAAADI. CDR3 bases: TGCGCCACGACTAGCGGTACTAGCACAGATACGCAGTATTTT. This encodes CATTSGTSTDTQYF.

By sample share, this clonotype is medium-sized. The chain couples TRBV5-1 to TRBJ2-5, with TRBD2 identical over 9 bases. Germline CDR1 reads SGHRS; CDR2 reads YFSETQ. The CDR3 has 14 residues. With 2 bases clipped from V and 5 bases from J, the junction kept 4 bases outside the gene matches. CDR3 nucleotides: TGCGCCAGCAGCTTTAGCGGGAGCCGGGAGACCCAGTACTTC. Translation: CASSFSGSRETQYF.

Within the sample, this clonotype is large. V usage is TRBV14 and J usage is TRBJ2-7; D could derive from TRBD1 or TRBD2 (6 bases each). Germline V CDR1 and CDR2: SGHDN, FVKESK. The CDR3 contains 16 residues. V was pared by 1 base and J by 7 bases, with 20 bases between. CDR3 bases: TGTGCCAGCAGCCAAGTCTCCGGGGGCGGCCCTGCGGAGCAGTACTTC. Translation gives CASSQVSGGGPAEQYF.

This clonotype ranks as large. J is TRBJ2-7 and V is TRBV6-5; tentative D call: TRBD1 (6 bases). V was cut by 4 bases and J by 2 bases, with 12 bases left in between. The CDR3 has 14 amino acids. Germline-derived CDR1 and CDR2 are MNHEY and SVGAGI. The CDR3, as DNA: TGTGCCAGCAGTTTGCACCGGGACACCTACGAGCAGTACTTC. Translation gives CASSLHRDTYEQYF.

This clonotype is deemed large. The V gene is TRBV7-2, the J gene TRBJ1-1; D remains ambiguous. CDR1 and CDR2 from the germline V gene are SGHTA and FQGNSA. V lost 2 bases, J lost 2 bases, and 9 bases lay in between. This CDR3 is built from 14 residues. The DNA for the CDR3 is TGTGCCAGCAGCTTATACGCCGCCAACACTGAAGCTTTCTTT. Its protein product is CASSLYAANTEAFF.

By frequency in the sample, this clonotype is large (0.1 to 1%). The V gene is TRBV7-9, the J gene TRBJ1-1; 8 bases agree with TRBD1. The CDR3 consists of 14 residues. Germline V lookup: CDR1 SEHNR, CDR2 FQNEAQ (reference sequence). V trimming: 1 base; J trimming: 11 bases; junction bases outside the gene matches: 9. This CDR3 reads CASSLEGGQGRAFF. For the CDR3, the DNA is TGTGCCAGCAGCTTAGAGGGTGGACAGGGCCGCGCTTTCTTT. Full variable domain (remainder filled in from reference TRBV7-9 and TRBJ1-1): DTGVSQNPRHKITKRGQNVTFRCDPISEHNRLYWYRQTLGQGPEFLTYFQNEAQLEKSRLLSDRFSAERPKGSFSTLEIQRTEQGDSAMYLCASSLEGGQGRAFFGQGTRLTVV.